The entry that follows covers one TCR beta chain sequence. Its antigen is unknown. The data were taken from a study of identical twins. General study findings and limits: Cord blood's abundant beta clonotypes had fewer insertions, unlike memory repertoires. An excess of low generation probability was shown by twin-shared out-of-frame alpha sequences.

Germline loops: CDR1 ENHRY, CDR2 SYGVKD. V gave up 3 bases and J gave up 5 bases, with 13 bases separating them. The CDR3 sequence is 15 residues long. MiXCR, applied by TCRdb to the 5' RACE reads, yields one record per CDR3 protein. The repertoire consists of under 500,000 distinct CDR3 sequences, with approximately 15% occurring once and the leading ten covering about 0.94%. Another study also made use of these data, one on yellow fever vaccine responses in identical twins.

The V gene is TRBV10-3, the J gene TRBJ2-2; D is undetermined. Sample: CD4+ T cells sorted from blood. This TCR derives from a woman between 18 and 29 years old in good health. CDR3 amino acids: CAISEYEHGTGELFF. The CDR3 region has the DNA TGTGCCATCAGTGAATACGAGCATGGGACCGGGGAGCTGTTTTTT.